The subject of this entry is one T cell receptor (beta chain). Its antigen is currently unknown. The sample comes from a study of T cells in Graves' hyperthyroidism and ophthalmopathy. V dropped 7 bases and J dropped 6 bases, with 15 bases sitting between them. The CDR3 is made up of 13 amino acids. CDR1 and CDR2 (germline): MDHEN, SYDVKM. Absent ophthalmopathy progression within 18 months defined stable Graves' hyperthyroidism. Orbital computed tomography, thyroid ultrasound, serum thyroxine and TRAb, and clinical symptoms together informed the diagnoses. The PBMCs studied were ones that came from about 10 ml fresh peripheral blood. TCR beta CDR3 regions were amplified from RNA. The primer set for the first-round RT-PCR of the TCR CDR3 was HTBI. TCRdb re-called the multiplex PCR reads with MiXCR, one entry per CDR3 protein. Of some 420,000 distinct CDR3 sequences in the sample, roughly an eighth were seen once.

General study points: Ophthalmopathy got predicted by the model a median around six months before its onset.

Material: blood. The TCR was taken from a woman aged 18-29 years with Graves' hyperthyroidism. The chain employs TRBV28 and TRBJ1-2; D is uncertain. This chain's CDR3 is CASKQFSANGYTF. Here the CDR3 DNA reads TGTGCCAGCAAACAGTTTTCTGCGAATGGCTACACCTTC.